The present entry profiles one TCR beta chain with its context. The antigen it binds to is not known. There are no base qualities to consult, and no much larger clone falls within one base. The V end loses 2 bases and the J end loses 3 bases, and a stretch of 5 bases separates them. CDR1 and CDR2 are drawn from the germline V gene (reference sequence): WNHNN, SYGVQD. Its CDR3 holds 12 amino acids, cysteine through phenylalanine. Only the CDR3 DNA stays, 36 bases, in frame from base 1. Deep-level sequencing, with a detection sensitivity of one cell in 200,000, was applied to the ex vivo total memory CD4+ samples. Genomic DNA was extracted from cell pellets with the QIAamp DNA Micro Kit, and its quantity and purity were checked by spectrophotometry. The immunoSEQ multiplex PCR assay was used to amplify TCR Vbeta CDR3 regions. Sequencing of amplicons was performed on the Illumina HiSeq platform. The retrieved sequences were 87 nucleotides in length and included the CDR3 region. The authors' analysis ran thus. A clonotype was defined as a unique productive TCR Vbeta nucleotide sequence, quantified by productive template frequency from ImmunoSEQ Analyzer V3.0. A threshold set at the top 5th percentile of each frequency-ranked repertoire was used to define expanded clonotypes. Repertoire overlap was computed as Chao-Jaccard with the R package fossil and visualized by nonmetric multidimensional scaling with the R package MASS. The immuneACCESS repertoire file appears here via TCRdb, limited to in-frame rearrangements. These files lack a portion of the clones; in checked studies, under half of the deficit traces to unresolved V genes, and the cause of the others is not known. V, J and clone size are taken as reported in that table, and D and trimming were inferred from the DNA itself. In all, the sample holds about 25,000 clones, and approximately 80% of those were seen once. The top ten clones comprise around 1% of the sample.

These data come from a study of human CD4 T cells and Enterobacteriaceae (TCRdb year 2020). On a FACSAria III, memory CD4+ T cells were FACS-sorted to over 95% purity, defined as all CD4+ cells except CD45RA+CCR7+CD95- naive cells. Blood from healthy donors was obtained from blood donation centers in Switzerland. Positive selection with CD4 and CD14 magnetic microbeads was used to enrich total CD4+ T cells and monocytes. CD8+, CD14+, CD16+, CD56+, CD19+ and CD25-bright cells were excluded before sorting. In a couple of blood donors, total memory CD4+ T cells were sequenced directly ex vivo to assess in vivo expansion of bacteria-reactive clonotypes. Peripheral blood mononuclear cells were isolated from donor blood using Ficoll-Paque Plus. On the study overall, not on this receptor specifically: Ex vivo, broadly cross-reactive clonotypes were observed to appear more expanded than specific clonotypes, with 11 of 19 and about 65% of the roughly 34 being found within the top 5%. The only basis for inferring the reactivity of ex vivo clonotypes was matching nucleotide sequences to CFSE-low cultures from the same donors.

The receptor's source is a human donor in good health. The chain joins TRBV10-1 to TRBJ2-7; the D gene is not confidently resolved. Sequenced material: memory CD4+ T cells from blood. What the cell subset or site label conveys for this sample: total memory CD4 T cells sorted directly ex vivo, unstimulated. The DNA sequence is as follows: TGCGCCAGCAGTGAGGATGGCTACGAGCAGTACTTC. This sequence encodes CASSEDGYEQYF.